The rows below give T cell receptor beta chains drawn from one sample of a study of blood T cell repertoires in COVID-19. The method was immunoSEQ multiplex PCR; TCRdb's version includes in-frame clones alone and lacks a portion of them. The top ten clones hold about 3.4% of a sample with about 95,000 clones, around 86% of them seen once. Sequenced input: peripheral blood. Receptors originate from a woman aged 70-85 years with acute or convalescent COVID-19. Both conserved end residues are part of each CDR3. Fields, in order: V gene, D gene, clone size, CDR3 length, J gene, CDR3 DNA, CDR3 protein. A D gene is named only where the DNA matches it firmly. Clone size is given for some rows only: seen once, a few or many times, or a class if the clone is expanded.

v_call: TRBV6-5
d_call: TRBD1
clone_size: few
cdr3_length: 15
j_call: TRBJ1-2
cdr3_nt: TGTGCCAGCAGTCCGCCCGGGACAGGGGGGCTTGGCTACACCTTC
cdr3_aa: CASSPPGTGGLGYTF

v_call: TRBV5-5
d_call: NA
clone_size: NA
cdr3_length: 18
j_call: TRBJ1-6
cdr3_nt: TGTGCCAGCAGTTCAAGGGTCCTTTCGACAGGCAGCAATTCACCCCTCCACTTT
cdr3_aa: CASSSRVLSTGSNSPLHF

v_call: TRBV3-1/TRBV3-2
d_call: NA
clone_size: NA
cdr3_length: 14
j_call: TRBJ2-7
cdr3_nt: TGTGCCAGCAGCCAATATGAGTCACCCTACGAGCAGTACTTC
cdr3_aa: CASSQYESPYEQYF

v_call: TRBV28
d_call: TRBD1
clone_size: NA
cdr3_length: 14
j_call: TRBJ1-2
cdr3_nt: TGTGCCAGCAGTTCGACAGGGCGAAACTATGGCTACACCTTC
cdr3_aa: CASSSTGRNYGYTF

v_call: TRBV28
d_call: NA
clone_size: NA
cdr3_length: 15
j_call: TRBJ1-4
cdr3_nt: TGTGCCAGCAGTTTAGGTCCAGCAACTAATGAAAAACTGTTTTTT
cdr3_aa: CASSLGPATNEKLFF

v_call: TRBV10-1
d_call: TRBD1
clone_size: NA
cdr3_length: 20
j_call: TRBJ1-3
cdr3_nt: TGCGCCAGCAGCAGAAGATACCGGGACAGGACGGCCAATGATGGAAACACCATATATTTT
cdr3_aa: CASSRRYRDRTANDGNTIYF

v_call: TRBV3-1/TRBV3-2
d_call: NA
clone_size: few
cdr3_length: 15
j_call: TRBJ1-4
cdr3_nt: TGTGCCAGCAGCACGAAGGGGGTGGGAAATGAAAAACTGTTTTTT
cdr3_aa: CASSTKGVGNEKLFF

v_call: TRBV19
d_call: TRBD1
clone_size: NA
cdr3_length: 16
j_call: TRBJ1-2
cdr3_nt: TGTGCCAGTAGTCTCGAGGGAAGGGGGCATGGAAGAGGCTACACCTTC
cdr3_aa: CASSLEGRGHGRGYTF

v_call: TRBV30
d_call: NA
clone_size: NA
cdr3_length: 15
j_call: TRBJ2-1
cdr3_nt: TGTGCCTGGAGTGTGAGATATGGTCCGGGGGGCGAGCAGTTCTTC
cdr3_aa: CAWSVRYGPGGEQFF

v_call: TRBV5-1
d_call: NA
clone_size: NA
cdr3_length: 15
j_call: TRBJ1-1
cdr3_nt: TGCGCCAGCAAAAGGGGGAACAGCCAGAACACTGAAGCTTTCTTT
cdr3_aa: CASKRGNSQNTEAFF

v_call: TRBV2
d_call: NA
clone_size: NA
cdr3_length: 17
j_call: TRBJ1-4
cdr3_nt: TGTGCCAGCAGGCGCAGGGTCCTCCTCGGCAGCAATGAAAAACTGTTTTTT
cdr3_aa: CASRRRVLLGSNEKLFF

v_call: TRBV24-1
d_call: TRBD1
clone_size: NA
cdr3_length: 15
j_call: TRBJ1-2
cdr3_nt: TGTGCCACCAGTGACCCAACAGGGGTCGACTATGGCTACACCTTC
cdr3_aa: CATSDPTGVDYGYTF

v_call: TRBV5-5
d_call: TRBD1
clone_size: NA
cdr3_length: 14
j_call: TRBJ1-1
cdr3_nt: TGTGCCAGCAGCCTACTGACAGGGGGCACTGAAGCTTTCTTT
cdr3_aa: CASSLLTGGTEAFF

v_call: TRBV21-1
d_call: NA
clone_size: NA
cdr3_length: 15
j_call: TRBJ1-5
cdr3_nt: TGTGCCAGCAGGACGGACAGGGGGGAAAATCAGCCCCAGCATTTT
cdr3_aa: CASRTDRGENQPQHF

v_call: TRBV19
d_call: NA
clone_size: NA
cdr3_length: 14
j_call: TRBJ2-3
cdr3_nt: TGTGCCAGTAGTATCCCGGGACATACAGATACGCAGTATTTT
cdr3_aa: CASSIPGHTDTQYF

v_call: TRBV19
d_call: NA
clone_size: NA
cdr3_length: 16
j_call: TRBJ1-5
cdr3_nt: TGTGCCAGTAGCGTCCGGGATTCTACGAGCAATCAGCCCCAGCATTTT
cdr3_aa: CASSVRDSTSNQPQHF

v_call: TRBV15
d_call: NA
clone_size: NA
cdr3_length: 13
j_call: TRBJ2-5
cdr3_nt: TGTGCCACCAGCAGAGATGCACTGGAGACCCAGTACTTC
cdr3_aa: CATSRDALETQYF

v_call: TRBV6-1
d_call: NA
clone_size: NA
cdr3_length: 15
j_call: TRBJ1-2
cdr3_nt: TGTGCCAGCAGTGAAGCGCTCGGCGGAAGCTATGGCTACACCTTC
cdr3_aa: CASSEALGGSYGYTF

v_call: TRBV14
d_call: TRBD1
clone_size: NA
cdr3_length: 12
j_call: TRBJ2-1
cdr3_nt: TGTGCCAGCAGCCGACAGGGGTTGGAGCAGTTCTTC
cdr3_aa: CASSRQGLEQFF

v_call: TRBV19
d_call: TRBD1
clone_size: NA
cdr3_length: 14
j_call: TRBJ1-2
cdr3_nt: TGTGCCAGTAGTCCCTCGACAGGGGTTTATGGCTACACCTTC
cdr3_aa: CASSPSTGVYGYTF

v_call: TRBV24-1
d_call: NA
clone_size: NA
cdr3_length: 12
j_call: TRBJ2-1
cdr3_nt: TGTGCCACCAGTGATTTGCTGGGAGTCCTGTTCTTC
cdr3_aa: CATSDLLGVLFF

v_call: TRBV4-1
d_call: NA
clone_size: NA
cdr3_length: 16
j_call: TRBJ2-5
cdr3_nt: TGCGCCAGCAGCCAAGACCGGGACACAATCCAAGAGACCCAGTACTTC
cdr3_aa: CASSQDRDTIQETQYF

v_call: TRBV2
d_call: NA
clone_size: NA
cdr3_length: 13
j_call: TRBJ1-6
cdr3_nt: TGTGCCAGTACAGGGTTACCTAATTCACCCCTCCACTTT
cdr3_aa: CASTGLPNSPLHF

v_call: TRBV28
d_call: NA
clone_size: once
cdr3_length: 13
j_call: TRBJ1-2
cdr3_nt: TGTGCCAGCAGTTTGGGAGGGGGGCGCGGCTACACCTTC
cdr3_aa: CASSLGGGRGYTF

v_call: TRBV7-9
d_call: TRBD1
clone_size: NA
cdr3_length: 15
j_call: TRBJ1-2
cdr3_nt: TGTGCCAGCAGCGGACCGGGACAGGGTATAGGTGGCTACACCTTC
cdr3_aa: CASSGPGQGIGGYTF

v_call: TRBV27
d_call: NA
clone_size: NA
cdr3_length: 14
j_call: TRBJ1-5
cdr3_nt: TGTGCCAGCAGTCCCCACAGGGACAATCAGCCCCAGCATTTT
cdr3_aa: CASSPHRDNQPQHF

v_call: TRBV28
d_call: TRBD2
clone_size: NA
cdr3_length: 17
j_call: TRBJ2-2
cdr3_nt: TGTGCCAGCACCCCGTCCGGGGCGGGAGTTGTCACCGGGGAGCTGTTTTTT
cdr3_aa: CASTPSGAGVVTGELFF

v_call: TRBV20-1
d_call: NA
clone_size: once
cdr3_length: 10
j_call: TRBJ2-5
cdr3_nt: TGCAGTGCTCAGGTTGAGACCCAGTACTTC
cdr3_aa: CSAQVETQYF

v_call: TRBV18
d_call: NA
clone_size: NA
cdr3_length: 14
j_call: TRBJ2-7
cdr3_nt: TGTGCCAGCCGTCAGGGTGTCGGGGCGGGGGAGCAGTACTTC
cdr3_aa: CASRQGVGAGEQYF

v_call: TRBV21-1
d_call: NA
clone_size: NA
cdr3_length: 14
j_call: TRBJ2-5
cdr3_nt: TGTGCCAGCAGCGCTCCGGGAGCGACAGAGACCCAGTACTTC
cdr3_aa: CASSAPGATETQYF

v_call: TRBV28
d_call: TRBD1
clone_size: NA
cdr3_length: 14
j_call: TRBJ1-5
cdr3_nt: TGTGCCAGCAGGACCGGGACAGGGGTTCAGCCCCAGCATTTT
cdr3_aa: CASRTGTGVQPQHF

v_call: TRBV10-3
d_call: TRBD1
clone_size: NA
cdr3_length: 15
j_call: TRBJ1-5
cdr3_nt: TGTGCCATCAGTGAAGGGACAGGGTTGGATCAGCCCCAGCATTTT
cdr3_aa: CAISEGTGLDQPQHF

v_call: TRBV29-1
d_call: NA
clone_size: once
cdr3_length: 15
j_call: TRBJ1-4
cdr3_nt: TGCAGCGTTGGGCAGGGATATGCAACTAATGAAAAACTGTTTTTT
cdr3_aa: CSVGQGYATNEKLFF

v_call: TRBV7-9
d_call: NA
clone_size: NA
cdr3_length: 13
j_call: TRBJ1-2
cdr3_nt: TGTGCCAGCAGCCTAACAGGGTTCTGGGGCTACACCTTC
cdr3_aa: CASSLTGFWGYTF

v_call: TRBV2
d_call: TRBD1
clone_size: NA
cdr3_length: 15
j_call: TRBJ1-5
cdr3_nt: TGTGCCAGCAGTGTGTCCGGGACAGGGGTACAGCCCCAGCATTTT
cdr3_aa: CASSVSGTGVQPQHF

v_call: TRBV28
d_call: NA
clone_size: NA
cdr3_length: 14
j_call: TRBJ1-2
cdr3_nt: TGTGCCAGCAGAGAGCAGGGGAAATATGGTGGCTACACCTTC
cdr3_aa: CASREQGKYGGYTF

v_call: TRBV2
d_call: NA
clone_size: once
cdr3_length: 14
j_call: TRBJ1-1
cdr3_nt: TGTGCCAGCAGTGGGCCTACAAGGGGGACTGAAGCTTTCTTT
cdr3_aa: CASSGPTRGTEAFF

v_call: TRBV18
d_call: NA
clone_size: NA
cdr3_length: 13
j_call: TRBJ1-5
cdr3_nt: TGTGCCAGCTCACCACTGGAGAATCAGCCCCAGCATTTT
cdr3_aa: CASSPLENQPQHF

v_call: TRBV5-8
d_call: NA
clone_size: NA
cdr3_length: 14
j_call: TRBJ2-2
cdr3_nt: TGTGCCAGCAGCTTGGGGAGTCTCACCGGGGAGCTGTTTTTT
cdr3_aa: CASSLGSLTGELFF

v_call: TRBV4-2
d_call: TRBD2
clone_size: NA
cdr3_length: 17
j_call: TRBJ2-7
cdr3_nt: TGTGCCAGCAGCCAAGAGATCCCGGGCGGGAGACGTTACGAGCAGTACTTC
cdr3_aa: CASSQEIPGGRRYEQYF

v_call: TRBV5-6
d_call: TRBD2
clone_size: NA
cdr3_length: 17
j_call: TRBJ2-5
cdr3_nt: TGTGCCAGCAGCTTACCACAACTAGCGGGGTACCAAGAGACCCAGTACTTC
cdr3_aa: CASSLPQLAGYQETQYF

v_call: TRBV3-1/TRBV3-2
d_call: TRBD1
clone_size: once
cdr3_length: 12
j_call: TRBJ1-2
cdr3_nt: TGTGCCAGCAGGACAGGGGGCTATGGCTACACCTTC
cdr3_aa: CASRTGGYGYTF

v_call: TRBV7-8
d_call: NA
clone_size: NA
cdr3_length: 12
j_call: TRBJ1-6
cdr3_nt: TGTGCCAGCAGCTTAGGGGCCTCACCCCTCCACTTT
cdr3_aa: CASSLGASPLHF

v_call: TRBV3-1/TRBV3-2
d_call: TRBD1
clone_size: NA
cdr3_length: 14
j_call: TRBJ1-4
cdr3_nt: TGTGCCAGCAGCCTACAGGGGGCGTGGGAAAAACTGTTTTTT
cdr3_aa: CASSLQGAWEKLFF

v_call: TRBV5-1
d_call: TRBD1
clone_size: NA
cdr3_length: 17
j_call: TRBJ1-1
cdr3_nt: TGCGCCAGCAGCTTGGTGCCGACAGGGCTCATGAACACTGAAGCTTTCTTT
cdr3_aa: CASSLVPTGLMNTEAFF

v_call: TRBV30
d_call: TRBD1
clone_size: NA
cdr3_length: 16
j_call: TRBJ1-5
cdr3_nt: TGTGCCTGGAGTGTCGGGTGGTCAGGGGGCGCCCAGCCCCAGCATTTT
cdr3_aa: CAWSVGWSGGAQPQHF